This is a list of T cell receptor beta chains from one sample in a study of blood T cells in healthy people across ages. In TCRdb, the 5' RACE reads were re-called with MiXCR into one record per CDR3 protein. The sample lists some 900,000 distinct CDR3 sequences, under 30% occurring once. Sequenced: blood. Every receptor here comes from a woman of 80 years or more in good health. Each CDR3 is given with its conserved first and last residue. Not all rows give a size; the values are once, few, many and, for expanded clones, a class.

CAWSPGANYGYTF	TRBV30	few
CASSLAGQGVSYEQYF	TRBV7-2	many
CASTISGGASLNEQFF	TRBV12-3/TRBV12-4	many
CSASTGFSYEQYF	TRBV20-1	many
CASSYSQQTGRPEAFF	TRBV6-2/TRBV6-3	once
CASMPTSGGLTDTQYF	TRBV5-1	many
CASRRGTGTYSPLHF	TRBV27	.
CASSFGRTGDGYEQYF	TRBV7-2	few
CASSILAGQETQYF	TRBV7-9	few
CSASGQAEGTRYF	TRBV20-1	.
CASSPDRRNEQYF	TRBV6-2/TRBV6-3	few
CASSQDRNYEQYF	TRBV4-3	.
CASSPPSGPYEQYF	TRBV7-2	few
CASSSPGLALMGSSYNEQFF	TRBV7-9	many
CAISEFGGVGTDTQYF	TRBV10-3	.
CASSVTSRDTEAFF	TRBV12-3/TRBV12-4	many
CASNIDRGSYNEQFF	TRBV4-1	.
CASRPWGDYGYTF	TRBV7-2	.
CASSNVGTKKRQPQHF	TRBV7-9	many
CASSYVGSAGYTF	TRBV6-5	many
CASSLIGTQSVYGYTF	TRBV27	many
CASSTGASEQFF	TRBV2	few
CSARVIQSVDTQYF	TRBV20-1	many
CASSERGHGTETQYF	TRBV6-1	.
CAISKQGAYEQYF	TRBV10-3	many
CSVVPGDEQFF	TRBV29-1	.
CSAPLGSKETQYF	TRBV20-1	many
CASSGDRRNTGAFF	TRBV7-2	.
CASSSEGAGNQPQHF	TRBV28	few
CATSREMGGEQFF	TRBV15	.
CASGRNTDTQYF	TRBV12-3/TRBV12-4	many
CASSLAWAPATEAFF	TRBV7-2	.
CASSPRAYTGELFF	TRBV12-3/TRBV12-4	.
CASSLDPGTGAQFF	TRBV11-2	many
CSVERWQGDYNEQFF	TRBV29-1	many
CASSSQGRFGYTF	TRBV13	.
CASNTPNRGYKYNEQFF	TRBV6-2/TRBV6-3	.
CAGSPLTSGGAVSKNIQYF	TRBV18	.
CASSELTSGGKGNEQFF	TRBV25-1	.
CASSAGGLAKNIQYF	TRBV28	.
CASSAETPYQETQYF	TRBV7-2	.
CAGSLAPVSDEQYF	TRBV12-3/TRBV12-4	.
CASSPRSGTGRQPQHF	TRBV12-3/TRBV12-4	.
CANSLADGGGSNEKLFF	TRBV11-2	.
CASSGQGGLKNIQYF	TRBV2	.
CASSVEGYQPQHF	TRBV5-1	.
CASSLGEVNQPQHF	TRBV5-1	few
CASSLASLAGDPQYF	TRBV7-2	many
CASSLALAINTDTQYF	TRBV7-2	many
CASSLQGGRGYTF	TRBV12-3/TRBV12-4	few
CASSLEASGGSETQYF	TRBV5-1	.
CSANRQGENEKLFF	TRBV20-1	few
CASSLGSGTGGAFF	TRBV7-2	.
CASSSGQASQPQHF	TRBV7-2	.
CASSLVGTRDTQYF	TRBV7-9	many
CSASRPNTGELFF	TRBV20-1	few
CASSSGLTNTEAFF	TRBV5-1	many